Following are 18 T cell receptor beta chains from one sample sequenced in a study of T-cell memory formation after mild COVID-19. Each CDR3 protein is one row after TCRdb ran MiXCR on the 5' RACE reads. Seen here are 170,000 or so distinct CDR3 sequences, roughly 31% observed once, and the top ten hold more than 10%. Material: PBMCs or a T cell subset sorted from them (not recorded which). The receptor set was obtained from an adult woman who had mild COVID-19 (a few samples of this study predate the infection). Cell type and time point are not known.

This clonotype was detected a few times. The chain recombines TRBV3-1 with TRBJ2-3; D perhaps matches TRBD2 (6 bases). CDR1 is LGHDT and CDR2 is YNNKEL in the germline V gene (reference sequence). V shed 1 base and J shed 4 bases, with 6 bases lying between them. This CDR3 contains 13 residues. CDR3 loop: CASSQGGADTQYF. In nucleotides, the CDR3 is TGTGCCAGCAGCCAAGGCGGGGCAGATACGCAGTATTTT.

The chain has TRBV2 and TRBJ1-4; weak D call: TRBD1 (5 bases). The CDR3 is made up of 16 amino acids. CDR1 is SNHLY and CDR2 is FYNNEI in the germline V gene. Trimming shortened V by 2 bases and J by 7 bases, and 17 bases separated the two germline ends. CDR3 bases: TGTGCCAGCAGTGAATTCGCGAGAAAGAGGGGTGAAAAACTGTTTTTT. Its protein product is CASSEFARKRGEKLFF.

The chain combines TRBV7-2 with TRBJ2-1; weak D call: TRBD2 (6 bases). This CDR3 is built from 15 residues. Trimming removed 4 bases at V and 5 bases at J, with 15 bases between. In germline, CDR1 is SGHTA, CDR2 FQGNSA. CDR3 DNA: TGTGCCAGCAGCTCCCCCCCAGAGCGGGACAATGAGCAGTTCTTC. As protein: CASSSPPERDNEQFF.

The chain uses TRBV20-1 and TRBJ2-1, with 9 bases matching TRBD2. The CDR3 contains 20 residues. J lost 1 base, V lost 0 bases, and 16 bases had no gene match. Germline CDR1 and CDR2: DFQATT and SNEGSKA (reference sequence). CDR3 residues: CSARDLERTVAGGSYNEQFF. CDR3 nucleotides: TGCAGTGCTAGAGACCTCGAGCGGACAGTGGCGGGAGGGTCCTACAATGAGCAGTTCTTC.

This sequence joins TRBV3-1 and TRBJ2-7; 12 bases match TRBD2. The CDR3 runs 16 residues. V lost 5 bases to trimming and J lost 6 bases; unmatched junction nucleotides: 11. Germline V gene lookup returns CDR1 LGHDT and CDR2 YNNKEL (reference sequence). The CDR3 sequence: CASSSTSGSLRLEQYF. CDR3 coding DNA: TGTGCCAGCAGCTCGACTAGCGGGAGTCTTCGGCTCGAGCAGTACTTC.

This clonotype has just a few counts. The DNA of the CDR3 is TGCGCCAGCAGCTGGGATAGCGGGAGGGTAACAGATACGCAGTATTTT. Translated, it gives CASSWDSGRVTDTQYF. V is TRBV5-1 and J is TRBJ2-3; 11 nucleotides match TRBD2. Trimming took 3 bases from V and 3 from J; bases not matched to a gene: 6. This CDR3 comprises 16 residues. Germline lookup yields CDR1 SGHRS and CDR2 YFSETQ.

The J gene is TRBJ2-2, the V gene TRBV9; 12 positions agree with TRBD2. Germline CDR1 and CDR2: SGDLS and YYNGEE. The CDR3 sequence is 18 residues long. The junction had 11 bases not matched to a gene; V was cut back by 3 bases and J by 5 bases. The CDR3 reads CASSEGTRTSGVTGELFF. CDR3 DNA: TGTGCCAGCAGCGAGGGGACTAGGACTAGCGGGGTGACCGGGGAGCTGTTTTTT.

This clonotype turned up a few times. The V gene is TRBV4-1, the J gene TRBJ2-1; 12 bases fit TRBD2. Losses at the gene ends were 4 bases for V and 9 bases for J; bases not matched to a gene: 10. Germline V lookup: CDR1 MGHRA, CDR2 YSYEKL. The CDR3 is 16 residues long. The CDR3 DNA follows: TGCGCCAGCAGCCTCTCCTCTAGCGGGGGGGCCGCTGAGCAGTTCTTC. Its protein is CASSLSSSGGAAEQFF.

CDR3 nucleotide sequence: TGTGCCAGCAGTCCATTTCGCGATCACTCCTACAATGAGCAGTTCTTC. Its protein product is CASSPFRDHSYNEQFF. This sequence joins TRBV2 and TRBJ2-1; D unresolved. This CDR3 comprises 16 residues. Germline CDR1 SNHLY, CDR2 FYNNEI. V lost 5 bases and J 0 bases, leaving 14 bases between the germline ends.

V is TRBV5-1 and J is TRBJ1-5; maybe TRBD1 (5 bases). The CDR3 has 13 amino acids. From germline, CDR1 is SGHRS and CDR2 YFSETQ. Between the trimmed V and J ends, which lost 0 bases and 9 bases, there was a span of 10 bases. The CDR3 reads CASSLDRSSPQHF. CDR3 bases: TGCGCCAGCAGCTTGGACAGGAGTTCGCCCCAGCATTTT.

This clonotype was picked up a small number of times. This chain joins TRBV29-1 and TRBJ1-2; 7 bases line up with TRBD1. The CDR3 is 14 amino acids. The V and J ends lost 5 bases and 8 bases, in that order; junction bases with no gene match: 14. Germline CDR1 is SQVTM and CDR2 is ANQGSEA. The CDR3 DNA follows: TGCAGCGTTCTGACAGGGCTACTCGGGGAAGGCTACACCTTC. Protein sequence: CSVLTGLLGEGYTF.

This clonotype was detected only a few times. CDR3 region: CASSEGLAGITGELFF. CDR3 sequence (DNA): TGTGCCAGCAGCGAGGGACTAGCGGGTATCACCGGGGAGCTGTTTTTT. The V and J genes are TRBV9 and TRBJ2-2; 12 bases fit TRBD2. Losses at the gene ends were 3 bases for V and 4 bases for J; bases not matched to a gene: 4. The CDR3 contains 16 residues. CDR1 is SGDLS, CDR2 YYNGEE, per germline.

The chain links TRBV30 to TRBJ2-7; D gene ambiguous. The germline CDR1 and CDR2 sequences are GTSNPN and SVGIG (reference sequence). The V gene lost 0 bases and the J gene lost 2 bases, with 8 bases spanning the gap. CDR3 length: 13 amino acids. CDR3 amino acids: CAWSVSSPYEQYF. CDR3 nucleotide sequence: TGTGCCTGGAGTGTGAGCAGTCCCTACGAGCAGTACTTC.

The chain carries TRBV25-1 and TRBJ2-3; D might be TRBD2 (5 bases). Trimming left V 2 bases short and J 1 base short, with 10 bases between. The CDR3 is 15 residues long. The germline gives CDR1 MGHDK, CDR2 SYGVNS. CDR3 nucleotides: TGTGCCAGCAGTGAAACCGGGGTAGGCACAGATACGCAGTATTTT. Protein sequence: CASSETGVGTDTQYF.

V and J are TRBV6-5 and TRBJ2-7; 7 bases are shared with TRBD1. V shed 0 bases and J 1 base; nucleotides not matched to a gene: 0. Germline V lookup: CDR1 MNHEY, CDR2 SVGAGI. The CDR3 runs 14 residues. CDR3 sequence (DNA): TGTGCCAGCAGTTACTCGGGACAGTCCTACGAGCAGTACTTC. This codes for CASSYSGQSYEQYF.

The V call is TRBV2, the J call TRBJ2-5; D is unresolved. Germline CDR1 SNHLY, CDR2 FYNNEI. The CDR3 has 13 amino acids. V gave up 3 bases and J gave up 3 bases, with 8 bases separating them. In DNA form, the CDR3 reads TGTGCCAGCAGTGAGGCCTACAAAGAGACCCAGTACTTC. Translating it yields CASSEAYKETQYF.

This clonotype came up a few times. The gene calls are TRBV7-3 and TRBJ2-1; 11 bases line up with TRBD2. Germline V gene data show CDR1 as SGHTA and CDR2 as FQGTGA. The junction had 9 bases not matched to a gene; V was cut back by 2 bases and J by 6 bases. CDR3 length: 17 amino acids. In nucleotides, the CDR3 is TGTGCCAGCAGCTTACAGACTCTAGCGGGGGGCCCCAATGAGCAGTTCTTC. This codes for CASSLQTLAGGPNEQFF.

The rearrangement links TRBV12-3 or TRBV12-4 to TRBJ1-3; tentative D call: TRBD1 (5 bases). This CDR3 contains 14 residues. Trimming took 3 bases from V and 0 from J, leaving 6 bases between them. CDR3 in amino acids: CASSFGGSGNTIYF. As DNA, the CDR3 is TGTGCCAGCAGTTTCGGGGGCTCTGGAAACACCATATATTTT.